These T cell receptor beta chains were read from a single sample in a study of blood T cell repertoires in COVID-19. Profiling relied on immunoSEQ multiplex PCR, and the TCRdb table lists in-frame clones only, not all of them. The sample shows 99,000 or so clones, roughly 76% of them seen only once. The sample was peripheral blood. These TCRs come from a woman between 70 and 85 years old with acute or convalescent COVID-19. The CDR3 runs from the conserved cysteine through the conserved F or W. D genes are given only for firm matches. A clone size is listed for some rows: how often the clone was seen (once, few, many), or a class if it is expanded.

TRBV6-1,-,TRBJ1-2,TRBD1,CASSERWGTGPTYGYTF,TGTGCCAGCAGTGAGAGGTGGGGGACAGGGCCGACCTATGGCTACACCTTC
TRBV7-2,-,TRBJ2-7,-,CASSLVQAPNEQYF,TGTGCCAGCAGCTTAGTACAGGCCCCCAACGAGCAGTACTTC
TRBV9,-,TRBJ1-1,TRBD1,CASSPGTGGRTEAFF,TGTGCCAGCAGCCCAGGGACAGGGGGCCGTACTGAAGCTTTCTTT
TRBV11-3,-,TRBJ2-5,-,CASSPGGYQETQYF,TGTGCCAGCAGCCCAGGGGGGTACCAAGAGACCCAGTACTTC
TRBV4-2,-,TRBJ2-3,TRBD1,CASSQEIDRGVLDTQYF,TGTGCCAGCAGCCAAGAAATTGACAGGGGGGTTTTAGATACGCAGTATTTT
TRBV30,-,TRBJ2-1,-,CAWSGTAGYNEQFF,TGTGCCTGGAGTGGGACAGCGGGGTACAATGAGCAGTTCTTC
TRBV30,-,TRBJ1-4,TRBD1,CAWGRGAGDEKLFF,TGTGCCTGGGGCAGGGGGGCAGGAGACGAAAAACTGTTTTTT
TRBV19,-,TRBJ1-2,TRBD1,CASSQTGGSGYTF,TGTGCCAGTAGTCAAACAGGGGGCTCCGGCTACACCTTC
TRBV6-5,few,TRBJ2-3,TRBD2,CAIKTSGSDTQYF,TGTGCCATCAAGACTAGCGGCTCAGATACGCAGTATTTT
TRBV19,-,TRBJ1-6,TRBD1,CASSRDRGNRSPLHF,TGTGCCAGTAGCCGGGACAGGGGAAATAGATCACCCCTCCACTTT
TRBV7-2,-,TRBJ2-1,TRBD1,CASSPFYGTANEQFF,TGTGCCAGCAGCCCGTTTTACGGGACAGCGAATGAGCAGTTCTTC
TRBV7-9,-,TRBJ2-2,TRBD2,CASSPGSGRAGELFF,TGTGCCAGCAGCCCCGGAAGCGGGAGGGCCGGGGAGCTGTTTTTT
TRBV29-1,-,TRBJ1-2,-,CSVELLQAGGYTF,TGCAGCGTTGAATTATTGCAGGCGGGTGGCTACACCTTC
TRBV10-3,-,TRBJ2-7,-,CAISEPDRTYEQYF,TGTGCCATCAGTGAGCCAGACAGGACCTACGAGCAGTACTTC
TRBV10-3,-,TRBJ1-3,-,CAISRDRVSGNTIYF,TGTGCCATCAGCCGTGACAGAGTCTCTGGAAACACCATATATTTT
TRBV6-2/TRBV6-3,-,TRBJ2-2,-,CASSYSPGLNTGELFF,TGTGCCAGCAGTTACTCGCCCGGGTTGAACACCGGGGAGCTGTTTTTT
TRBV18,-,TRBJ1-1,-,CASSPRDSQNTEAFF,TGTGCCAGCTCACCCCGAGACAGTCAGAACACTGAAGCTTTCTTT